The 13 T cell receptor beta chains presented below share a single source sample, sequenced in a study of molecular identifiers for immune sequencing clone quantification. TCRdb independently ran MiXCR on the PCR reads; one entry per CDR3 protein. The data show under 650,000 distinct CDR3 sequences, with around 20% seen just once and roughly 0.9% held by the top ten. Sequencing was carried out using naive CD8+ T cells from blood, with Jurkat cell RNA spiked in. The subset: FACS-sorted CD8+CD4-CCR7+CD45RA+ naive T cells. These receptors came from a human donor in good health. Some libraries in this study had Jurkat cell RNA spiked in.

As for this clonotype: With a much larger clone just one base away, this may be a read error. This chain joins TRBV20-1 and TRBJ1-1; D ambiguous. CDR1 is DFQATT and CDR2 is SNEGSKA in the germline V gene (reference sequence). This CDR3 contains 15 residues. The CDR3 sequence: CSAPGLPPKNIEAFF. CDR3 DNA sequence: TGCAGTGCGCCCGGGCTCCCCCCGAAAAACATTGAAGCTTTCTTT.

Many counts were recorded for this clonotype. The chain links TRBV11-2 to TRBJ2-3; D ambiguous. Trimming pared 5 bases from V and 5 bases from J, leaving 23 bases between. Germline-derived CDR1 and CDR2 are SGHAT and FQNNGV. The CDR3 loop spans 17 amino acids. CDR3: CASSPLVPTKPQDTQYF. The CDR3 coding sequence is TGTGCCAGCAGCCCCCTCGTCCCTACCAAACCCCAAGATACGCAGTATTTT.

This clonotype was counted many times. The chain joins TRBV7-9 to TRBJ1-1, with no clear D. Trimming stripped 4 bases from V and 1 base from J, with 10 bases between. The CDR3 contains 14 residues. Germline V gene sequence: CDR1 SEHNR, CDR2 FQNEAQ (reference sequence). CDR3 region: CASSWVGSNTEAFF. The CDR3 nucleotides are TGTGCCAGCAGCTGGGTGGGGTCGAACACTGAAGCTTTCTTT.

Remarks on this clonotype: The junction departs from germline at one end; a sequencing error may be responsible. The J gene is TRBJ2-7, the V gene TRBV6-2 or TRBV6-3; tentatively, D is TRBD2 (5 bases). Germline-derived CDR1 and CDR2 are MNHEY and SVGEGT. The CDR3 is made up of 14 amino acids. The CDR3 here is CASSYVEGFYEQHF. Written as DNA, the CDR3 is TGTGCCAGCAGTTACGTCGAGGGTTTCTACGAGCAGCACTTC.

This clonotype was detected many times. This chain connects TRBV19 to TRBJ2-5; TRBD1 aligns across 8 bases. This CDR3 has 14 amino acids. Germline V gives CDR1 LNHDA, CDR2 SQIVND (reference sequence). Trimming cost V 4 bases and J 4 bases; bases outside gene matches: 5. CDR3 region: CASSNPTGVETQYF. The CDR3 DNA is TGTGCCAGTAGTAACCCGACAGGGGTAGAGACCCAGTACTTC.

With regard to this clonotype: A read error may account for a junction end that differs from germline. The rearrangement uses TRBV11-2 and TRBJ2-2; possibly TRBD2 for D (6 bases). Germline lookup yields CDR1 SGHAT and CDR2 FQNNGV. The CDR3 sequence is 17 residues long. The CDR3, as DNA: TGTGCCGGCAGCTTAGTGGGACTTGGCGCGAACACCGGGGAGCTGTTTTTT. Amino acid sequence: CAGSLVGLGANTGELFF.

This clonotype was seen many times. The chain recombines TRBV9 with TRBJ1-5, with D possibly being TRBD1 (6 bases). The V gene lost 7 bases and the J gene lost 5 bases, with 19 bases spanning the gap. The CDR3 has 15 amino acids. Germline CDR1 and CDR2: SGDLS and YYNGEE. The CDR3 reads CASYGGQGDDQPQHF. Here the CDR3 DNA reads TGTGCCAGCTACGGGGGGCAGGGTGACGATCAGCCCCAGCATTTT.

This clonotype was seen at least ten times. The chain has TRBV6-5 and TRBJ2-5; tentatively, D is TRBD2 (6 bases). V was clipped by 3 bases and J by 2 bases, with 10 bases between them. CDR3 length: 14 amino acids. Germline CDR1 is MNHEY and CDR2 is SVGAGI. The CDR3 nucleotides are TGTGCCAGCAGTTATTGGGGGGAACAAGAGACCCAGTACTTC. This translates into CASSYWGEQETQYF.

As for this clonotype: Its ends do not fully match the called genes, so a read error is possible. The DNA for the CDR3 is TGTGCCATCCGGGGACGAGACAGGGGGCTTCATGAGCGGTTCTTC. This translates into CAIRGRDRGLHERFF. The chain has TRBV2 and TRBJ2-1, with 10 bases matching TRBD1. Germline lookup yields CDR1 SNHLY and CDR2 FYNNEI. CDR3 length: 15 residues.

This clonotype was seen many times. The chain joins TRBV2 to TRBJ2-3; D remains ambiguous. Germline loops: CDR1 SNHLY, CDR2 FYNNEI. The V end lost 9 bases, the J end lost 2 bases, and 3 bases lay between the germline ends. The CDR3 is made up of 10 amino acids. In DNA, the CDR3 is TGTGCCAGGAACACAGATACGCAGTATTTT. Amino acid sequence: CARNTDTQYF.

This clonotype was counted ten times or more. The rearrangement links TRBV5-1 to TRBJ2-7, with 8 nucleotides matching TRBD1. Per the germline V gene, CDR1 is SGHRS and CDR2 is YFSETQ. CDR3 length: 13 amino acids. The trim removed 4 bases at V and 6 bases at J, leaving 6 bases unmatched. The CDR3 DNA reads as TGCGCCAGCAGCCTAAAAGGGACAGGCGAGCAGTACTTC. It translates to CASSLKGTGEQYF.

This clonotype has at least ten counts. V and J are TRBV5-6 and TRBJ2-5; 14 nucleotides align to TRBD2. This CDR3 is built from 17 residues. The V segment lost 4 bases and the J segment 1 base; nucleotides outside the gene matches: 6. Germline V gene lookup returns CDR1 SGHDT and CDR2 YYEEEE. CDR3: CASSQGLAGVLQETQYF. The CDR3 coding sequence is TGTGCCAGCAGCCAGGGACTAGCGGGAGTTCTCCAAGAGACCCAGTACTTC.

This clonotype came up many times. This rearrangement joins TRBV19 to TRBJ2-2; 7 bases are a match to TRBD2. Germline lookup yields CDR1 LNHDA and CDR2 SQIVND (reference sequence). CDR3 length: 15 amino acids. J lost 4 bases, V lost 10 bases, and 12 bases had no gene match. CDR3 in amino acids: CAISPWGGSTGELFF. In DNA form, the CDR3 reads TGTGCCATCTCCCCCTGGGGGGGTTCCACCGGGGAGCTGTTTTTT.